The entry below gives a single TCR beta chain sequence along with its context. This clone was found a few times. Its antigen specificity is not known. No base quality information exists; no much larger clone differs at one position. Collaborating institutions collected whole blood in K2EDTA tubes following their own protocols. For TCRbeta analysis, collaborators shipped samples as frozen whole blood, isolated PBMCs, or DNA extracted from either of those sample types. The source of the sample is a study of blood T cell repertoires in COVID-19 (dated by TCRdb to about 2020). For the wider study: Samples covering the acute and convalescent phases of COVID-19 were provided by collaborators in the United States, Italy and Spain. The prospective study material was composed of cDNA or gDNA derived from T cells, B-cell-depleted T cells, or PBMCs. Deeply sampled blood TCRbeta repertoires from subjects exposed to, actively infected with, or recovered from COVID-19 were included in the dataset. The repertoires were released in a freely available public database meant as a resource for research on the immune response to SARS-CoV-2. The samples were drawn from the first 160 participants of the ongoing ImmuneRACE study and from over a thousand subjects provided by 6 global collaborators. A de-identified subject ID, COVID-19 status, age in years and sex were almost always included in the sample metadata. Where available, HLA class I and class II types were obtained from metadata supplied by the sample provider rather than from assay-based typing. Summary of the overall study and its limitations: The quantity of clinical and demographic metadata differed by source and by participant and was supplied without curation.

TCRbeta CDR3 regions were amplified from genomic DNA using the immunoSEQ Assay, a bias-controlled multiplex PCR. In the authors' own workflow: Nucleated cell counts per sample were estimated from amplification of reference gene primers within the assay. To quantify the absolute abundance of each unique TCRbeta CDR3 rearrangement, sequence reads were collapsed and filtered. For each sample, productive Simpson clonality was calculated by taking the square root of Simpson's diversity index across productive rearrangements. The table comes from immuneACCESS by way of TCRdb, which keeps in-frame sequences with V and J called. Part of the clones is missing from these tables; in studies checked, under half for an unresolved V gene and the rest for unknown reasons. The DNA was the basis for D and trimming; V, J and clone size are from that table. The sample table holds about 96,000 clones, of which approximately 84% were seen once. The leading ten clones occupy around a sixth of the sample.

The germline V gene provides CDR1 SGHTA and CDR2 FQGNSA. CDR3 length: 16 amino acids, cysteine to phenylalanine. The CDR3 DNA has 48 bases and is translated from base 1. The V end gives up 2 bases and the J end 5 bases, leaving 4 bases in the junction not matched to a gene. Material for sequencing was peripheral blood. Here the chain combines TRBV7-2 and TRBJ2-2, with TRBD2 identical over 11 junction bases. This clonotype originated in a woman in her sixties with acute or convalescent COVID-19. The DNA sequence reads TGTGCCAGCAGCTTAAGACTAGCGGGGCTGACCGGGGAGCTGTTTTTT. Its amino acids are CASSLRLAGLTGELFF.